Presented here are 30 T cell receptor beta chains from one specimen sequenced in a study of PD-1 blockade in classical Hodgkin lymphoma. After autologous stem cell transplantation all patients relapsed, and prior brentuximab vedotin exposure differed between cohorts. Method: immunoSEQ multiplex PCR; TCRdb's copy keeps in-frame clones and lacks some. The profile shows around 99,000 clones, around 81% of them singletons. The sample consisted of peripheral blood mononuclear cells (PBMCs), taken before the second cycle of nivolumab. These receptors originate from a human donor with classical Hodgkin lymphoma.

For this clone: Being one base from a much bigger clone, this may be a read error. V usage is TRBV2 and J usage is TRBJ1-1; D not resolved. Germline V gene data show CDR1 as SNHLY and CDR2 as FYNNEI. The CDR3 covers 11 residues. The V end was cut by 6 bases, the J end by 1 base, with 3 bases between. The CDR3 nucleotides are TGTGCCAGCAGGGAGAACACTGAAGCTTTCTTT. This sequence encodes CASRENTEAFF.

The chain employs TRBV4-1 and TRBJ2-5; 10 bases fit TRBD2. V dropped 1 base and J dropped 2; count of bases not matched to a gene: 13. CDR3 size: 19 residues. Germline CDR1 and CDR2: MGHRA and YSYEKL. CDR3 residues: CASSQGGSSGRSGQETQYF. CDR3 in DNA: TGCGCCAGCAGCCAAGGCGGGTCTAGCGGGAGATCGGGGCAAGAGACCCAGTACTTC.

The chain has TRBV6-4 and TRBJ2-1; 11 bases line up with TRBD1. The CDR3 totals 14 residues. Germline lookup yields CDR1 MRHNA and CDR2 SNTAGT. The ends lost 2 bases at V and 6 bases at J; junction bases unmatched: 0. This CDR3 reads CASSDGTGGNEQFF. The DNA of the CDR3 is TGTGCCAGCAGTGACGGGACAGGGGGCAATGAGCAGTTCTTC.

The V and J genes are TRBV7-2 and TRBJ2-3, with D uncertain. With 2 bases removed from V and 6 bases from J, the gap between germline ends came to 12 bases. Germline V gene sequence: CDR1 SGHTA, CDR2 FQGNSA. There are 14 residues in the CDR3. The DNA of the CDR3 is TGTGCCAGCAGCTTAAGGATGGGAAGTGATACGCAGTATTTT. It encodes CASSLRMGSDTQYF.

The CDR3 region has the DNA TGTGCCAGCAGCGACAGGGGGCTATACGAGCAGTACTTC. Translated: CASSDRGLYEQYF. The gene calls are TRBV6-1 and TRBJ2-7; 10 bases are a match to TRBD1. From germline, CDR1 is MNHNS and CDR2 SASEGT. CDR3 length: 13 amino acids. With 6 bases clipped from V and 4 bases from J, the junction kept 3 bases outside the gene matches.

The chain links TRBV7-9 to TRBJ2-2, with D unresolved. Per the germline V gene, CDR1 is SEHNR and CDR2 is FQNEAQ (reference sequence). V lost 3 bases and J lost 1, with 6 bases in between. CDR3 length: 14 amino acids. The CDR3 region has the DNA TGTGCCAGCAGCTTTGGCTTGAACACCGGGGAGCTGTTTTTT. Translating it yields CASSFGLNTGELFF.

The chain employs TRBV5-1 and TRBJ2-7, with D perhaps matching TRBD2 (5 bases). Trimming pared 3 bases from V and 5 bases from J, leaving 18 bases between. The CDR3 loop spans 15 amino acids. In germline, CDR1 is SGHRS, CDR2 YFSETQ. The CDR3 DNA sequence: TGCGCCAGCAGCTCCCGGGCCCAGGAGGCTCACGAGCAGTACTTC. This codes for CASSSRAQEAHEQYF.

The V and J genes are TRBV7-9 and TRBJ2-2; TRBD2 matches at 7 bases. Germline V lookup: CDR1 SEHNR, CDR2 FQNEAQ (reference sequence). The CDR3 runs 15 residues. The junction had 6 bases not matched to a gene; V was cut back by 2 bases and J by 6 bases. The DNA for the CDR3 is TGTGCCAGCAGCTTATCCAGCGGGAAAGCCGGGGAGCTGTTTTTT. Translation: CASSLSSGKAGELFF. Using reference TRBV7-9 and TRBJ2-2 for the parts outside the CDR3, the full variable domain is DTGVSQNPRHKITKRGQNVTFRCDPISEHNRLYWYRQTLGQGPEFLTYFQNEAQLEKSRLLSDRFSAERPKGSFSTLEIQRTEQGDSAMYLCASSLSSGKAGELFFGEGSRLTVL.

This clone was seen a few times. The gene calls are TRBV6-6 and TRBJ2-7; D might be TRBD2 (6 bases). The CDR3 length is 11 residues. V lost 5 bases, J lost 6 bases, and 8 bases lay in between. Germline-derived CDR1 and CDR2 are MNHNY and SVGAGI (reference sequence). CDR3 sequence: CASSPGGEQYF. DNA for the CDR3: TGTGCCAGCAGTCCCGGGGGCGAGCAGTACTTC.

The rearrangement joins TRBV19 to TRBJ1-1; D unclear. The CDR3 is made up of 12 amino acids. Trimming shortened V by 9 bases and J by 1 base, and 9 bases separated the two germline ends. CDR1 and CDR2 from the germline V gene are LNHDA and SQIVND (reference sequence). CDR3 amino acids: CASLSPNTEAFF. The CDR3 DNA sequence: TGTGCCAGCCTCTCCCCGAACACTGAAGCTTTCTTT.

This clone was seen at least ten times. Distinct nucleotide sequences in the sample also encode this CDR3. The rearrangement links TRBV11-2 to TRBJ2-7, with a possible D match to TRBD2 (5 bases). The CDR3 length is 11 residues. CDR1 is SGHAT and CDR2 is FQNNGV in the germline V gene. The germline V and J ends were trimmed by 5 bases and 3 bases, with 5 bases remaining between them. The CDR3 sequence: CASSRGYEQYF. The CDR3 DNA follows: TGTGCCAGCAGCCGGGGCTACGAGCAGTACTTC.

The gene calls are TRBV5-1 and TRBJ2-5; D gene uncertain. This CDR3 contains 15 residues. Trimming left V 2 bases short and J 1 base short, with 12 bases between. The germline V gene encodes CDR1 SGHRS and CDR2 YFSETQ. CDR3 nucleotides: TGCGCCAGCAGCTTTGCCGCAGCTTTCCAAGAGACCCAGTACTTC. It yields the protein CASSFAAAFQETQYF.

This chain links TRBV9 with TRBJ2-1; 9 positions agree with TRBD1. Germline-derived CDR1 and CDR2 are SGDLS and YYNGEE. J lost 8 bases, V lost 2 bases, and 11 bases had no gene match. The length of the CDR3 is 16 residues. As DNA, the CDR3 is TGTGCCAGCAGCGTTCGGGACAGGGTACACGAACATGAGCAGTTCTTC. It codes for CASSVRDRVHEHEQFF.

This clone has a handful of counts. V and J are TRBV30 and TRBJ1-2; TRBD1 aligns across 10 bases. The germline V gene encodes CDR1 GTSNPN and CDR2 SVGIG (reference sequence). The length of the CDR3 is 13 residues. V gave up 5 bases and J gave up 13 bases; unmatched junction bases: 13. The CDR3 coding sequence is TGTGCCTGGCCAATACCGACAGGGGGCGCGTGCACCTTC. Translation: CAWPIPTGGACTF.

The chain is built from TRBV29-1 and TRBJ2-7; possible D gene TRBD2, 5 bases. Germline assignment: CDR1 SQVTM and CDR2 ANQGSEA. The CDR3 runs to 14 residues. V was trimmed by 8 bases and J by 5 bases, leaving 22 bases between them. Written as DNA, the CDR3 is TGCAGCATCGTCGAAGGGTCCGGGGTTGACGAGCAGTACTTC. It encodes CSIVEGSGVDEQYF.

This clone has just a few counts. The chain recombines TRBV28 with TRBJ2-5; the D gene is possibly TRBD1 (6 bases). Looked up from germline, CDR1 is MDHEN and CDR2 is SYDVKM. The CDR3 loop spans 13 amino acids. V lost 6 bases, J lost 4 bases, and 12 bases lay in between. CDR3 residues: CASSPRGPETQYF. The CDR3 coding sequence is TGTGCCAGCAGCCCCAGGGGCCCAGAGACCCAGTACTTC.

V is TRBV4-1 and J is TRBJ1-3; tentatively, D is TRBD1 (6 bases). CDR1 MGHRA and CDR2 YSYEKL come from the germline V gene. The CDR3 runs to 17 residues. Deletions cut 2 bases from V and 1 base from J, with 15 bases between. The CDR3 loop is CASSQFLGGASGNTIYF. DNA of the CDR3: TGCGCCAGCAGCCAATTCCTTGGGGGGGCATCTGGAAACACCATATATTTT.

The V and J genes are TRBV5-8 and TRBJ2-6; unclear D gene. V gave up 4 bases and J gave up 0 bases, with 8 bases separating them. CDR3 length: 15 amino acids. Germline V gene lookup returns CDR1 SGHTS and CDR2 YDEGEE. The CDR3 spells CASSLRPSGANVLTF. The CDR3 nucleotides read TGTGCCAGCAGCCTTCGACCCTCTGGGGCCAACGTCCTGACTTTC. Using reference TRBV5-8 and TRBJ2-6 for the parts outside the CDR3, the full variable domain is EAGVTQSPTHLIKTRGQQATLRCSPISGHTSVYWYQQALGLGLQFLLWYDEGEERNRGNFPPRFSGRQFPNYSSELNVNALELEDSALYLCASSLRPSGANVLTFGAGSRLTVL.

The rearrangement links TRBV19 to TRBJ1-3, with D uncertain. Trimming pared 3 bases from V and 0 bases from J, leaving 15 bases between. The germline V gene encodes CDR1 LNHDA and CDR2 SQIVND (reference sequence). The CDR3 has 17 residues. The CDR3 DNA reads TGTGCCAGTAGTATGGATAAGGGTCGGTACTCTGGAAACACCATATATTTT. Residues: CASSMDKGRYSGNTIYF.

J is TRBJ1-1 and V is TRBV9; a possible D gene is TRBD1 (5 bases). Germline V CDR1 and CDR2: SGDLS, YYNGEE. The CDR3 runs to 16 residues. V was trimmed by 0 bases and J by 5 bases, leaving 17 bases between them. The CDR3 DNA is TGTGCCAGCAGCGTAGATTTCGGGGGGGTTACGACTGAAGCTTTCTTT. Protein sequence: CASSVDFGGVTTEAFF.

The rearrangement links TRBV4-1 to TRBJ1-2; TRBD1 might be the D (6 bases). Trimming shortened V by 6 bases and J by 8 bases, and 16 bases separated the two germline ends. Germline assignment: CDR1 MGHRA and CDR2 YSYEKL. This CDR3 contains 13 residues. The CDR3 nucleotides are TGCGCCAGCAGACAAACAGGGAATTACGGCTACACCTTC. This codes for CASRQTGNYGYTF.

This rearrangement joins TRBV4-3 to TRBJ2-2; TRBD1 matches 9 bases. The CDR3 contains 16 residues. The trim removed 3 bases at V and 2 bases at J, leaving 4 bases unmatched. Germline V gene lookup returns CDR1 LGHNA and CDR2 YSLEER. This chain's CDR3 is CASSQGTGRNTGELFF. The CDR3 nucleotides are TGCGCCAGCAGCCAGGGGACAGGGCGAAACACCGGGGAGCTGTTTTTT.

The chain couples TRBV2 to TRBJ1-2, with D perhaps TRBD1 (5 bases). This CDR3 region has 13 residues. The germline gives CDR1 SNHLY, CDR2 FYNNEI. Trimming cost V 2 bases and J 7 bases, with 11 bases left between them. CDR3 bases: TGTGCCAGCAGTGAACCAGGGTTAGGTGGCTACACCTTC. This sequence encodes CASSEPGLGGYTF.

The CDR3 sequence: CASIRQGGPGNTIYF. The CDR3 DNA reads TGTGCCAGCATTCGACAGGGTGGCCCTGGAAACACCATATATTTT. The rearrangement links TRBV6-5 to TRBJ1-3, with 7 bases identical to TRBD1. This CDR3 is built from 15 residues. Looked up from germline, CDR1 is MNHEY and CDR2 is SVGAGI. J gave up 2 bases and V 7 bases, and 8 bases lay outside the gene matches.

This sequence joins TRBV10-3 and TRBJ2-3; a weak D match, TRBD2 (6 bases). Germline lookup yields CDR1 ENHRY and CDR2 SYGVKD. V lost 8 bases, J lost 1 base, and 10 bases lay in between. The CDR3 covers 13 residues. The CDR3 spells CAISGAGTDTQYF. For the CDR3, the DNA is TGTGCCATCTCGGGAGCCGGCACAGATACGCAGTATTTT.

The chain links TRBV5-4 to TRBJ2-7; D assignment may be TRBD1 or TRBD2 (6 bases each). CDR3 length: 15 residues. Germline V gene lookup returns CDR1 SGHNT and CDR2 YYREEE (reference sequence). The V end was cut by 1 base, the J end by 0 bases, with 11 bases between. The CDR3 spells CASSLQGGSSYEQYF. The CDR3 DNA sequence: TGTGCCAGCAGCTTGCAAGGGGGGAGCTCCTACGAGCAGTACTTC.

V is TRBV5-5 and J is TRBJ1-1; TRBD1 is a possible D gene (6 bases). The ends were cut back, 1 base at V and 1 base at J, with 11 bases in the middle. The length of the CDR3 is 15 residues. Germline assignment: CDR1 SGHKS and CDR2 YYEKEE (reference sequence). Written as DNA, the CDR3 is TGTGCCAGCAGCTTGTGGGGGGGCGCGAACACTGAAGCTTTCTTT. Encoded protein: CASSLWGGANTEAFF.

The chain uses TRBV18 and TRBJ2-2; D is possibly TRBD1 (6 bases). CDR3 length equals 18 residues. Trimming left V 3 bases short and J 7 bases short, with 24 bases between. Germline V CDR1 and CDR2: KGHSH, LQKENI. The CDR3, as DNA: TGTGCCAGCTCACCCTCCCCAGGCAGGGGACAAGCCAGCGGGGAGCTGTTTTTT. This gives the protein CASSPSPGRGQASGELFF.

The rearrangement uses TRBV6-1 and TRBJ1-5; weak D call: TRBD1 (5 bases). V was cut by 6 bases and J by 6 bases, with 15 bases left in between. The CDR3 covers 14 residues. CDR1 is MNHNS, CDR2 SASEGT, per germline. The CDR3 sequence is CASRERPRGQPQHF. CDR3 nucleotide sequence: TGTGCCAGCAGGGAAAGGCCAAGGGGTCAGCCCCAGCATTTT.

The chain combines TRBV19 with TRBJ2-5, with D tentatively TRBD1 (5 bases). Trimming stripped 6 bases from V and 2 bases from J, with 10 bases between. This CDR3 comprises 13 residues. CDR1 and CDR2 from the germline V gene are LNHDA and SQIVND (reference sequence). The CDR3 DNA is TGTGCCAGTAGCGAGGCAGGGCAAGAGACCCAGTACTTC. Amino acid sequence: CASSEAGQETQYF.